Below are 23 T cell receptor beta chains sequenced from a single sample in a study of response to subunit inactivated influenza vaccine. TCRdb analysed the RT-PCR reads with MiXCR anew, one entry per CDR3 protein. The sample comprises roughly 460,000 distinct CDR3 sequences, roughly 11% of which are singletons, and around 12% rests with the top ten. This specimen consisted of PBMCs from blood, obtained roughly 46 days after vaccination. All receptors come from a man between 45 and 60 years old who received an inactivated influenza vaccine.

This clonotype has only a few counts. The chain couples TRBV7-2 to TRBJ1-2, with TRBD1 matching 8 bases. Germline V gene lookup returns CDR1 SGHTA and CDR2 FQGNSA. After removal of 4 bases from V and 3 bases from J, the junction contained 10 bases not matched to a gene. CDR3 size: 16 residues. DNA for the CDR3: TGTGCCAGCAGCTCGCAGACTTGGACAGGGCACTATGGCTACACCTTC. Translated: CASSSQTWTGHYGYTF.

This clonotype came up a few times. This chain links TRBV3-1 with TRBJ2-2; TRBD1 matches 7 bases. The V and J ends lost 7 bases and 3 bases, in that order; junction bases with no gene match: 8. The CDR3 covers 15 residues. Germline CDR1 is LGHDT and CDR2 is YNNKEL (reference sequence). CDR3 DNA: TGTGCCAGCACCCGAAGAGGGGGCTACACCGGGGAGCTGTTTTTT. It is translated as CASTRRGGYTGELFF.

This clonotype occurred a few times. This chain uses TRBV18 with TRBJ1-2; D may be TRBD1 (6 bases). This CDR3 region has 15 residues. In germline, CDR1 is KGHSH, CDR2 LQKENI. Trimming cost V 5 bases and J 3 bases, with 16 bases left between them. The CDR3 DNA reads as TGTGCCAGCTCATTGCGTCGGGACACCTACTATGGCTACACCTTC. It specifies CASSLRRDTYYGYTF. Variable domain in full (rest from reference TRBV18 and TRBJ1-2): NAGVMQNPRHLVRRRGQEARLRCSPMKGHSHVYWYRQLPEEGLKFMVYLQKENIIDESGMPKERFSAEFPKEGPSILRIQQVVRGDSAAYFCASSLRRDTYYGYTFGSGTRLTVV.

CDR3 sequence (DNA): TGTGCCAGCAGCCCGACAGTTGGGTCCGGAGGATACGAGCAGTACTTC. Its translation: CASSPTVGSGGYEQYF. This chain joins TRBV5-5 and TRBJ2-7; possibly TRBD1 or TRBD2 for D (5 bases each). Trimming took off 4 bases at V and 4 bases at J, with 21 bases between the two ends. From germline, CDR1 is SGHKS and CDR2 YYEKEE (reference sequence). The CDR3 runs to 16 residues.

This clonotype was seen more than once but under ten times. The CDR3 DNA follows: TGTGCCAGCAGCCCCTACGGGACAGGGGTAAAAGAGACCCAGTACTTC. Translation gives CASSPYGTGVKETQYF. The gene calls are TRBV12-3 or TRBV12-4 and TRBJ2-5, with TRBD1 matching 10 bases. The CDR3 extends over 16 amino acids. J lost 3 bases, V lost 6 bases, and 10 bases had no gene match.

This clonotype was counted a few times. CDR3 sequence: CASSPTGALGTDTQYF. CDR3 sequence (DNA): TGTGCCAGCAGTCCAACAGGGGCTTTGGGCACAGATACGCAGTATTTT. This chain uses TRBV28 with TRBJ2-3; 7 positions agree with TRBD1. From germline, CDR1 is MDHEN and CDR2 SYDVKM. With 5 bases clipped from V and 1 base from J, the junction kept 9 bases outside the gene matches. This CDR3 region has 16 residues.

This sequence joins TRBV20-1 and TRBJ1-6; D gene ambiguous. This CDR3 spans 12 amino acids. CDR1 DFQATT and CDR2 SNEGSKA come from the germline V gene (reference sequence). V was shortened by 2 bases and J by 5 bases, with 4 bases between the two germline ends. The CDR3 sequence is CSARQNNSPLHF. The CDR3 region has the DNA TGCAGTGCTAGACAGAATAATTCACCCCTCCACTTT.

This clonotype has only a few counts. The rearrangement joins TRBV4-3 to TRBJ2-3; D perhaps matches TRBD1 (5 bases). The germline V gene has CDR1 LGHNA and CDR2 YSLEER. Deletions cut 5 bases from V and 4 bases from J, with 19 bases between. This CDR3 has 16 amino acids. CDR3 loop: CASSSSLGPGADTQYF. CDR3 nucleotides: TGCGCCAGCAGCTCGAGTCTGGGGCCGGGCGCAGATACGCAGTATTTT.

This clonotype was seen ten or more times. The gene calls are TRBV6-5 and TRBJ2-1, with a possible D match to TRBD2 (6 bases). Germline loops: CDR1 MNHEY, CDR2 SVGAGI. V was pared by 0 bases and J by 4 bases, with 13 bases between. This CDR3 is built from 16 residues. CDR3 amino acids: CASSYSQAGKYNEQFF. CDR3 DNA sequence: TGTGCCAGCAGTTACTCTCAGGCGGGGAAATACAATGAGCAGTTCTTC.

Many counts were recorded for this clonotype. The V call is TRBV5-1, the J call TRBJ2-7; TRBD2 aligns across 11 bases. The CDR3 sequence is 17 residues long. Per the germline V gene, CDR1 is SGHRS and CDR2 is YFSETQ. Germline trimming cut 0 bases from V and 7 bases from J; bases unmatched to any gene: 12. The CDR3 here is CASSLGLTSGSEEEQYF. For the CDR3, the DNA is TGCGCCAGCAGCTTGGGTCTAACTAGCGGGAGTGAAGAAGAGCAGTACTTC.

There are many counts of this clonotype. The chain couples TRBV5-5 to TRBJ2-5; TRBD1 is a possible D gene (6 bases). Trimming took off 6 bases at V and 1 base at J, with 10 bases between the two ends. Germline CDR1 is SGHKS and CDR2 is YYEKEE (reference sequence). The CDR3 runs to 13 residues. This CDR3 reads CASTQGVQETQYF. In DNA form, the CDR3 reads TGTGCCAGCACACAGGGAGTCCAAGAGACCCAGTACTTC.

In this sample, this clonotype turned up many times. The V call is TRBV20-1, the J call TRBJ2-3, with D tentatively TRBD2 (5 bases). This CDR3 is built from 14 residues. Germline-derived CDR1 and CDR2 are DFQATT and SNEGSKA (reference sequence). V gave up 5 bases and J gave up 2 bases, with 14 bases separating them. The CDR3 reads CSARAVGSTDTQYF. In nucleotides, the CDR3 is TGCAGTGCTCGAGCGGTGGGGTCCACAGATACGCAGTATTTT.

CDR3 loop: CASSLAGWNEQYF. The CDR3, as DNA: TGTGCCAGCTCGCTAGCGGGATGGAACGAGCAGTACTTC. The J gene is TRBJ2-7, the V gene TRBV7-6; TRBD2 matches at 9 bases. The CDR3 sequence is 13 residues long. Per germline, CDR1 SGHVS and CDR2 FNYEAQ. V lost 8 bases, J lost 5 bases, and 7 bases stayed unmatched.

In its sample, this clonotype was seen a few times. The V gene is TRBV9, the J gene TRBJ1-1, with D unclear. The V end lost 3 bases, the J end lost 0 bases, and 9 bases lay between the germline ends. CDR3 length: 14 residues. From germline, CDR1 is SGDLS and CDR2 YYNGEE. The CDR3 loop reads CASSAAGLNTEAFF. The CDR3 DNA follows: TGTGCCAGCAGCGCCGCTGGGTTGAACACTGAAGCTTTCTTT.

The V and J genes are TRBV7-8 and TRBJ1-1; D is ambiguous. Trimming left V 4 bases short and J 5 bases short, with 11 bases between. The CDR3 has 13 residues. CDR1 and CDR2 (germline): SGHVS, FQNEAQ. The CDR3 sequence: CASSSREETEAFF. As DNA, the CDR3 is TGTGCCAGCAGCTCCCGGGAGGAGACTGAAGCTTTCTTT.

This clonotype was recorded a few times. V gene TRBV21-1 combines with J gene TRBJ2-7; the table's D call, TRBD1, was not checked against the DNA. TRBV21-1 is a known pseudogene. CDR3 length: 17 amino acids. The CDR3 loop reads CASSKADPGTGFDEQYF. The DNA of the CDR3 is TGTGCCAGCAGCAAAGCGGACCCCGGGACAGGCTTCGACGAGCAGTACTTC.

This clonotype was detected ten times or more. The V and J genes are TRBV6-5 and TRBJ2-2; possible D gene TRBD1, 5 bases. The germline V gene has CDR1 MNHEY and CDR2 SVGAGI. This CDR3 spans 17 amino acids. With 0 bases removed from V and 3 bases from J, the gap between germline ends came to 14 bases. CDR3 nucleotides: TGTGCCAGCAGTTACTCGGGGAACAGGTTGGACACCGGGGAGCTGTTTTTT. The encoded protein is CASSYSGNRLDTGELFF.

This clonotype was seen a few times. This chain joins TRBV3-1 and TRBJ1-2; unclear D gene. CDR3 length: 13 residues. Trimming pared 4 bases from V and 6 bases from J, leaving 12 bases between. The germline CDR1 and CDR2 sequences are LGHDT and YNNKEL (reference sequence). DNA for the CDR3: TGTGCCAGCAGCCGCCCCGGATGGCATGGCTACACCTTC. Translation: CASSRPGWHGYTF.

This clonotype was seen a handful of times. V gene TRBV3-1 combines with J gene TRBJ1-4; 12 nucleotides agree with TRBD1. The CDR3 consists of 17 residues. V lost 4 bases and J lost 2; bases outside the gene matches: 5. Germline V CDR1 and CDR2: LGHDT, YNNKEL (reference sequence). Here the CDR3 DNA reads TGTGCCAGCAGCCCCCGGGACAGGGGGCGGACTAATGAAAAACTGTTTTTT. It yields the protein CASSPRDRGRTNEKLFF.

This clonotype was observed at least ten times. The V and J genes are TRBV7-2 and TRBJ2-1; D gene unclear. The CDR3 has 12 residues. Trimming took off 1 base at V and 7 bases at J, with 5 bases between the two ends. Germline-derived CDR1 and CDR2 are SGHTA and FQGNSA. The CDR3 bases are TGTGCCAGCAGCTTAGACAGTAATGAGCAGTTCTTC. It codes for CASSLDSNEQFF.

This clonotype has more than one count but fewer than ten. The chain combines TRBV3-1 with TRBJ2-1; TRBD2 matches at 9 bases. CDR3 size: 15 residues. Germline V lookup: CDR1 LGHDT, CDR2 YNNKEL (reference sequence). V lost 0 bases to trimming and J lost 8 bases; unmatched junction nucleotides: 5. The CDR3 spells CASSQDASGIYEQFF. The DNA of the CDR3 is TGTGCCAGCAGCCAAGATGCTAGCGGGATATATGAGCAGTTCTTC.

This chain uses TRBV10-3 with TRBJ2-7, with D perhaps matching TRBD1 or TRBD2 (5 bases each). The CDR3 covers 13 residues. Trimming shortened V by 10 bases and J by 0 bases, and 13 bases separated the two germline ends. Germline CDR1 ENHRY, CDR2 SYGVKD. The CDR3 protein is CATGTSGSYEQYF. In nucleotides, the CDR3 is TGTGCCACCGGGACCTCCGGCTCCTACGAGCAGTACTTC.

This clonotype was counted many times. The rearrangement links TRBV3-1 to TRBJ1-5, with no clear D. The V gene lost 8 bases and the J gene lost 2 bases, with 10 bases spanning the gap. The CDR3 length is 13 residues. The germline V gene has CDR1 LGHDT and CDR2 YNNKEL (reference sequence). CDR3 sequence (DNA): TGTGCCAGCGCAGGTACCGGCAATCAGCCCCAGCATTTT. Protein sequence: CASAGTGNQPQHF. Based on the CDR3 plus reference TRBV3-1 and TRBJ1-5, the full variable domain is DTAVSQTPKYLVTQMGNDKSIKCEQNLGHDTMYWYKQDSKKFLKIMFSYNNKELIINETVPNRFSPKSPDKAHLNLHINSLELGDSAVYFCASAGTGNQPQHFGDGTRLSIL.